This is a list of T cell receptor beta chains from one sample in a study of blood T cell repertoires in COVID-19. The repertoire was sequenced with immunoSEQ multiplex PCR; TCRdb's copy has only in-frame clones and lacks some. The sample records some 400,000 clones, approximately 90% being singletons. Material for sequencing was PBMCs or T cells enriched from blood (not recorded which). All receptors come from a man in his thirties or forties who had recovered from COVID-19. Each CDR3 is given without its conserved first and last residue.

cdr3_length: 13
j_call: TRBJ1-5
v_call: TRBV6-5
cdr3_aa: ASTRRQELGQPQH

cdr3_length: 13
j_call: TRBJ2-5
v_call: TRBV6-5
cdr3_aa: ASSSDRGGVETQY

cdr3_length: 13
j_call: TRBJ2-2
v_call: TRBV28
cdr3_aa: ASRSQGLNTGELF

cdr3_length: 11
j_call: TRBJ2-7
v_call: TRBV7-9
cdr3_aa: ASSEGGRYEQY

cdr3_length: 12
j_call: TRBJ2-1
v_call: TRBV5-1
cdr3_aa: ASSLQGTSNEQF

cdr3_length: 10
j_call: TRBJ1-1
v_call: TRBV30
cdr3_aa: AWSVSGDGAF

cdr3_length: 10
j_call: TRBJ2-7
v_call: TRBV10-1
cdr3_aa: ASTGLAGVLY

cdr3_length: 13
j_call: TRBJ1-3
v_call: TRBV4-2
cdr3_aa: ASRQTGGAGNTIY

cdr3_length: 12
j_call: TRBJ2-2
v_call: TRBV7-9
cdr3_aa: ASSLVDNPGELF

cdr3_length: 15
j_call: TRBJ2-1
v_call: TRBV28
cdr3_aa: ASWRGTTSGSYNEQF

cdr3_length: 17
j_call: TRBJ1-4
v_call: TRBV3-1/TRBV3-2
cdr3_aa: ASSHWDSLQRATNEKLF

cdr3_length: 12
j_call: TRBJ1-2
v_call: TRBV10-3
cdr3_aa: AISDTGGGSGYT

cdr3_length: 11
j_call: TRBJ1-2
v_call: TRBV9
cdr3_aa: ASSATGLHGYT

cdr3_length: 11
j_call: TRBJ1-2
v_call: TRBV19
cdr3_aa: ASSIGDSDGYT

cdr3_length: 14
j_call: TRBJ2-7
v_call: TRBV5-1
cdr3_aa: ASSLFSGQGAYEQY

cdr3_length: 11
j_call: TRBJ2-1
v_call: TRBV7-3
cdr3_aa: ASSIGLNNEQF

cdr3_length: 13
j_call: TRBJ2-1
v_call: TRBV4-1
cdr3_aa: ASSQAQAEYNEQF

cdr3_length: 12
j_call: TRBJ1-1
v_call: TRBV14
cdr3_aa: ASSRDTRVSWPF

cdr3_length: 12
j_call: TRBJ1-3
v_call: TRBV30
cdr3_aa: AWSLGTSRTTIY

cdr3_length: 13
j_call: TRBJ2-7
v_call: TRBV7-9
cdr3_aa: ASSLPTGPTYEQY

cdr3_length: 8
j_call: TRBJ2-4
v_call: TRBV12-2
cdr3_aa: ASRLSPHY

cdr3_length: 13
j_call: TRBJ1-2
v_call: TRBV19
cdr3_aa: ASTPEGTINYGYT

cdr3_length: 13
j_call: TRBJ2-3
v_call: TRBV5-4
cdr3_aa: ASSLAGTSGSTQY

cdr3_length: 12
j_call: TRBJ2-3
v_call: TRBV6-5
cdr3_aa: ASRTGPSTDTQY

cdr3_length: 12
j_call: TRBJ1-5
v_call: TRBV28
cdr3_aa: AILRPYSNQPQH

cdr3_length: 14
j_call: TRBJ2-2
v_call: TRBV16
cdr3_aa: ASSQTPGASTGELF

cdr3_length: 9
j_call: TRBJ2-7
v_call: TRBV3-1/TRBV3-2
cdr3_aa: ASSLANEQY

cdr3_length: 13
j_call: TRBJ1-3
v_call: TRBV6-5
cdr3_aa: ASRTGKEFGNTIY

cdr3_length: 11
j_call: TRBJ1-1
v_call: TRBV30
cdr3_aa: AWSVSEDRAPF

cdr3_length: 12
j_call: TRBJ2-1
v_call: TRBV3-1/TRBV3-2
cdr3_aa: ASSQDGTYNEQF

cdr3_length: 14
j_call: TRBJ2-2
v_call: TRBV5-4
cdr3_aa: ASSWGTRVYTGELF

cdr3_length: 13
j_call: TRBJ1-6
v_call: TRBV27
cdr3_aa: ASSFIGGDNSPLH

cdr3_length: 14
j_call: TRBJ2-3
v_call: TRBV27
cdr3_aa: ASSRISSVGTDTQY

cdr3_length: 12
j_call: TRBJ2-1
v_call: TRBV7-2
cdr3_aa: ASSRLAGGLEQF

cdr3_length: 12
j_call: TRBJ2-1
v_call: TRBV6-5
cdr3_aa: ASSTAIDGREQF

cdr3_length: 10
j_call: TRBJ1-1
v_call: TRBV7-9
cdr3_aa: ASSFSFPEAF

cdr3_length: 11
j_call: TRBJ2-7
v_call: TRBV14
cdr3_aa: ASSRQVSYEQY

cdr3_length: 17
j_call: TRBJ2-2
v_call: TRBV4-1
cdr3_aa: ASSQDRTSVLWGTGELF

cdr3_length: 10
j_call: TRBJ1-2
v_call: TRBV2
cdr3_aa: ASQTGNYGYT

cdr3_length: 11
j_call: TRBJ2-5
v_call: TRBV7-2
cdr3_aa: ASSFGGRETQY

cdr3_length: 12
j_call: TRBJ2-5
v_call: TRBV10-2
cdr3_aa: ASSGAGQQETQY

cdr3_length: 12
j_call: TRBJ2-7
v_call: TRBV10-3
cdr3_aa: AISIARQGYEQY

cdr3_length: 12
j_call: TRBJ2-7
v_call: TRBV5-5
cdr3_aa: ASSLDFRGAEQY

cdr3_length: 11
j_call: TRBJ2-5
v_call: TRBV7-2
cdr3_aa: ASSPPGLGTQY

cdr3_length: 10
j_call: TRBJ2-7
v_call: TRBV2
cdr3_aa: ASILWTDEQY

cdr3_length: 14
j_call: TRBJ2-5
v_call: TRBV28
cdr3_aa: ASSLSGGQGRETQY

cdr3_length: 13
j_call: TRBJ1-5
v_call: TRBV19
cdr3_aa: ASSRDRVSNQPQH

cdr3_length: 10
j_call: TRBJ1-3
v_call: TRBV19
cdr3_aa: ASTLLGRTIY

cdr3_length: 11
j_call: TRBJ1-2
v_call: TRBV28
cdr3_aa: ASSPTGILART

cdr3_length: 11
j_call: TRBJ1-6
v_call: TRBV25-1
cdr3_aa: ASNQGGNSPLH

cdr3_length: 11
j_call: TRBJ2-7
v_call: TRBV30
cdr3_aa: AWSGARVYEQY

cdr3_length: 12
j_call: TRBJ1-5
v_call: TRBV9
cdr3_aa: ASSVGQGIKPQH

cdr3_length: 13
j_call: TRBJ2-2
v_call: TRBV11-2
cdr3_aa: ASSLGGRNTGELF

cdr3_length: 12
j_call: TRBJ2-7
v_call: TRBV3-1/TRBV3-2
cdr3_aa: ASSQSDRSYEQY

cdr3_length: 13
j_call: TRBJ2-1
v_call: TRBV6-5
cdr3_aa: ASSYGGTGENEQF

cdr3_length: 12
j_call: TRBJ2-1
v_call: TRBV5-4
cdr3_aa: ASSLSGSYNEQF

cdr3_length: 12
j_call: TRBJ1-2
v_call: TRBV6-5
cdr3_aa: ASSSFAGVYGYT

cdr3_length: 13
j_call: TRBJ2-1
v_call: TRBV3-1/TRBV3-2
cdr3_aa: ASSQAGGSYNEQF

cdr3_length: 12
j_call: TRBJ2-6
v_call: TRBV27
cdr3_aa: ASASGSGANVLT

cdr3_length: 12
j_call: TRBJ2-2
v_call: TRBV6-5
cdr3_aa: ASSTTSGSGELF